This T cell receptor beta chain derives from a study of T-cell memory formation after mild COVID-19. Overall study results and limits: The study found contracting CD4+ clones mainly in CM and EM and contracting CD8+ clones in EMRA. Some clones that responded were present in memory (sampled pre-infection), which suggests cross-reactive memory joined.

After 5'RACE with constant-segment primers, TCR alpha and TCR beta cDNA libraries carrying sample barcodes and UMIs were obtained. TCRdb redid the calling of the 5' RACE reads with MiXCR, one entry per CDR3 protein. The table has 70,000 to 95,000 distinct CDR3 sequences, over 10% seen once. Concerning this clonotype itself: Antigen specificity is unknown.

Germline V CDR1 and CDR2: KGHDR, SFDVKD. CDR3 length: 16 amino acids. The trim removed 6 bases at V and 8 bases at J, leaving 13 bases unmatched. The TCR comes from a man aged 18 to 29 who had mild COVID-19 (a few samples of this study predate the infection). Cell type and time point are not known. Sequenced: PBMCs or a T cell subset sorted from them (not recorded which). The chain is built from TRBV24-1 and TRBJ2-1, with 9 bases aligning to TRBD2. CDR3 DNA sequence: TGTGCCACCAGTACAATAGCGGGGGTCGACGTCGATGAGCAGTTCTTC. Encoded protein: CATSTIAGVDVDEQFF.